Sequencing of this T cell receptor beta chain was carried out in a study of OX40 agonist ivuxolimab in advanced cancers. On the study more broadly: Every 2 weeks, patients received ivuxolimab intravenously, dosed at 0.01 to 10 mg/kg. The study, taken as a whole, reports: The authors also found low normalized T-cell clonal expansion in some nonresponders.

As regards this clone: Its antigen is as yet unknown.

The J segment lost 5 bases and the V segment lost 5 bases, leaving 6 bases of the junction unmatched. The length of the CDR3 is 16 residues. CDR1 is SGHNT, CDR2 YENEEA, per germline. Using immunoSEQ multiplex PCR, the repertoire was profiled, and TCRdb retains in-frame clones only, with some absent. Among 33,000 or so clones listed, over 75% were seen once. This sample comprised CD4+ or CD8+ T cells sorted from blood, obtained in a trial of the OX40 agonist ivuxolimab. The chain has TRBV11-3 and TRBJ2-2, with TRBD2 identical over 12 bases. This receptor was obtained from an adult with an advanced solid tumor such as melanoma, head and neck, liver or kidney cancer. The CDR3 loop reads CASSPLAGGPTGELFF. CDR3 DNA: TGTGCCAGCAGCCCTCTAGCGGGAGGGCCGACCGGGGAGCTGTTTTTT.